The source of this T cell receptor (beta chain) is a study of cytomegalovirus exposure and HLA in healthy donors. General observations from the study: Most TCR sequences proved rare, with some public TCRs found in many donors. 150 or so TCR beta chains were listed as cytomegalovirus-associated.

In regard to this clone: Its antigen is currently unknown.

The table came from immunoSEQ multiplex PCR; TCRdb's copy has only in-frame clones and leaves some out. Of some 210,000 clones in the sample, around nine tenths were seen once. The junction had 7 bases not matched to a gene; V was cut back by 4 bases and J by 4 bases. Germline CDR1 is PRHDT and CDR2 is FYEKMQ (reference sequence). This CDR3 has 14 residues. The sample was PBMCs. The clonotype was recovered from a woman aged 18-29 years in good health and CMV-seropositive. This chain connects TRBV13 to TRBJ2-7; TRBD1 aligns across 7 bases. CDR3 protein: CASSSSHRGYEQYF. CDR3 DNA sequence: TGTGCCAGCAGCTCCTCCCACAGGGGTTACGAGCAGTACTTC.